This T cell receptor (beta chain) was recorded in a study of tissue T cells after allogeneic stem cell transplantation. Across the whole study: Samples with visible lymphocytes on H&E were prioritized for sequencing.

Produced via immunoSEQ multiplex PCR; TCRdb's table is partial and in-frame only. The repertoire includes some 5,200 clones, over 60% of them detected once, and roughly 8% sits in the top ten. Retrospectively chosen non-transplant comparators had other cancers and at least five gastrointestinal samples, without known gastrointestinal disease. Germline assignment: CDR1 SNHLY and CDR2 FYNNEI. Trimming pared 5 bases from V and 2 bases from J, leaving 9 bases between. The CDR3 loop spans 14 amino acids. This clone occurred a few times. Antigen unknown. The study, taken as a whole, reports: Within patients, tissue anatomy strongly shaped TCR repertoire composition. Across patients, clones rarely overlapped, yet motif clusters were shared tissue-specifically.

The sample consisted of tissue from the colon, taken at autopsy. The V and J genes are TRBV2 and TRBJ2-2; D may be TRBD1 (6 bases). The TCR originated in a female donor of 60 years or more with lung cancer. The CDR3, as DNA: TGTGCCAGCAGTCCGGGACACAACACCGGGGAGCTGTTTTTT. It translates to CASSPGHNTGELFF.